The present T cell receptor beta chain was sequenced within a study of T cell responses to AZD1222 COVID-19 vaccine. The CDR3 runs to 17 residues. V shed 1 base and J shed 6 bases, with 19 bases lying between them. Germline V gene lookup returns CDR1 GTSNPN and CDR2 SVGIG (reference sequence). TCRdb's copy holds only in-frame clones and misses some; the assay was immunoSEQ multiplex PCR. Among about 99,000 clones listed, 85% to 95% were seen once. Sequencing used peripheral blood, obtained on day 0 of AZD1222 vaccination. The chain uses TRBV30 and TRBJ1-6; maybe TRBD1 (6 bases). The sequence was obtained from an adult in good health. CDR3 sequence (DNA): TGTGCCTGGAGTGGTCCCGGGACACCGGTCAGTAATTCACCCCTCCACTTT. Translated, it gives CAWSGPGTPVSNSPLHF.